These 8 T cell receptor beta chains originate from one sample sequenced in a study of breast tumors, draining lymph nodes, adjacent tissues. TCRdb itself ran the multiplex PCR reads through MiXCR, one entry per CDR3 protein. There are about 230,000 distinct CDR3 sequences in the sample; 32% occur only once, and about 1.4% lies in the top ten. Axillary draining lymph nodes of breast cancer patients supplied the node samples. Sequences were obtained from axillary lymph node tissue. The receptor set was obtained from a female donor with breast cancer. Some clones in this sample may be carry-over from other donors' samples.

This clonotype was seen a few times. J is TRBJ1-5 and V is TRBV20-1, with D perhaps TRBD1 (5 bases). The CDR3 totals 15 residues. Between the trimmed V and J ends, which lost 4 bases and 6 bases, there was a span of 19 bases. Germline assignment: CDR1 DFQATT and CDR2 SNEGSKA (reference sequence). The CDR3 DNA follows: TGCAGTGCTAATCCAATTGGAGGGGCAGGTCAGCCCCAGCATTTT. Its protein is CSANPIGGAGQPQHF.

This clonotype was seen ten or more times. J is TRBJ2-1 and V is TRBV19; TRBD2 matches at 14 bases. Per germline, CDR1 LNHDA and CDR2 SQIVND (reference sequence). The V gene end was trimmed by 5 bases and the J gene end by 2 bases; junction bases not matched to a gene: 2. The CDR3 consists of 16 residues. For the CDR3, the DNA is TGTGCCAGTAGTCCGGGACTAGCGGGAGCCTACAATGAGCAGTTCTTC. Translation gives CASSPGLAGAYNEQFF.

This clonotype was picked up a small number of times. A much larger clone lies a single base off, so this may be a read error. The genes are TRBV6-5 and TRBJ2-7, with 8 bases lining up with TRBD2. J gave up 2 bases and V 11 bases, and 8 bases lay outside the gene matches. In germline, CDR1 is MNHEY, CDR2 SVGAGI. This CDR3 region has 13 residues. CDR3 sequence reads: CAGLPGGPYEQYF. The DNA for the CDR3 is TGTGCCGGGCTACCGGGAGGGCCCTACGAGCAGTACTTC.

V usage is TRBV5-1 and J usage is TRBJ2-3, with D tentatively TRBD2 (7 bases). From germline, CDR1 is SGHRS and CDR2 YFSETQ. Trimming took off 2 bases at V and 1 base at J, with 17 bases between the two ends. The CDR3 is 17 amino acids. This chain's CDR3 is CASSFGGSGEGTDTQYF. CDR3 DNA: TGCGCCAGCAGCTTTGGGGGCAGCGGGGAAGGCACAGATACGCAGTATTTT.

This clonotype showed up many times. The chain joins TRBV4-3 to TRBJ2-5; D unresolved. The CDR3 sequence is 17 residues long. Germline V lookup: CDR1 LGHNA, CDR2 YSLEER. The V and J ends lost 0 bases and 2 bases respectively, with 16 bases between them. The CDR3 sequence: CASSQDLGPTMQETQYF. CDR3 bases: TGCGCCAGCAGCCAAGATTTAGGACCTACGATGCAAGAGACCCAGTACTTC.

This clonotype has ten or more counts. The chain links TRBV11-1 to TRBJ2-2; D is unresolved. The CDR3 covers 13 residues. The germline V gene has CDR1 SGHAT and CDR2 FQDESV (reference sequence). Trimming removed 3 bases at V and 3 bases at J, with 5 bases between. Here the CDR3 DNA reads TGTGCCAGCAGCTTGGGTGACACCGGGGAGCTGTTTTTT. Its translation: CASSLGDTGELFF.

This clonotype was observed many times. This may be a read error: a much more frequent sequence differs by one nucleotide. This sequence joins TRBV20-1 and TRBJ1-2, with 9 bases aligning to TRBD1. The germline gives CDR1 DFQATT, CDR2 SNEGSKA (reference sequence). V shed 2 bases, J shed 10 bases, and the junction held 8 bases outside the gene matches. The CDR3 totals 13 residues. CDR3 DNA: TGCAGTGCTAGAAGGGACAGGGAGTCGGCCTACACCTTC. Amino acids: CSARRDRESAYTF.

This clonotype was seen a single time. Given a much more abundant clone one base away, this may be a read error. The chain recombines TRBV6-1 with TRBJ2-3; D ambiguous. In germline, CDR1 is MNHNS, CDR2 SASEGT. V lost 5 bases and J 3 bases, leaving 15 bases between the germline ends. The length of the CDR3 is 15 residues. CDR3 loop: CASSHEIGPTDTQYF. The DNA of the CDR3 is TGTGCCAGCAGTCACGAGATAGGACCTACAGATACGCAGTATTTT.